This T cell receptor (beta chain) was sequenced for a study of identical twins. General observations from the study: The abundant beta clonotypes from cord blood had fewer insertions, and memory repertoires had none of this. Its conclusions, products of cross-sectional statistical analysis, did not come from following the same donors.

A few counts support this clonotype. Its matching antigen is unknown. TCRdb re-derived calls from the 5' RACE reads in MiXCR, one entry per CDR3 protein. The sample records under 900,000 distinct CDR3 sequences, around a sixth being singletons. Per germline, CDR1 SEHNR and CDR2 FQNEAQ (reference sequence). Trimming stripped 5 bases from V and 7 bases from J, with 12 bases between. The CDR3 is made up of 13 amino acids. These same records also appear under a second study, on T cells expressing NK-cell markers. That work contributes: Sorted CD3+CD56-NKG2C+, CD3+CD56+NKG2C+ and CD3+CD56+NKG2C- T cells supplied the TCR beta repertoires.

Source material: PBMCs. V usage is TRBV7-9 and J usage is TRBJ2-1; D remains unclear. This receptor was obtained from a woman aged 18 to 35 in good health. The CDR3 is CASSLPEGNEQFF. For the CDR3, the DNA is TGTGCCAGCAGCCTCCCCGAAGGGAATGAGCAGTTCTTC.